These T cell receptor beta chains were read from a single sample in a study of blood T cell repertoires in COVID-19. The protocol was immunoSEQ multiplex PCR, while the TCRdb copy is restricted to in-frame clones and leaves out a portion. The table lists about 160,000 clones, 90% to 95% of them singletons. The sequencing sample was made of peripheral blood. The receptors stem from a man aged 45-65 years with acute or convalescent COVID-19. CDR3s include the opening cysteine and the closing phenylalanine or tryptophan. The D gene is left open where the match is weak. Only part of the rows carry a size: once, few, many, or a class if the clone is expanded.

J gene: TRBJ1-1
CDR3 length: 13
D gene: NA
clone size: NA
V gene: TRBV6-1
CDR3 DNA: TGTGCCACCCTCAGCGAGGTAAACACTGAAGCTTTCTTT
CDR3 protein: CATLSEVNTEAFF

J gene: TRBJ2-1
CDR3 length: 15
D gene: NA
clone size: NA
V gene: TRBV5-4
CDR3 DNA: TGTGCCAGCAGCGTCCGGGGGTTCGCGTACAATGAGCAGTTCTTC
CDR3 protein: CASSVRGFAYNEQFF

J gene: TRBJ1-1
CDR3 length: 18
D gene: TRBD1
clone size: few
V gene: TRBV28
CDR3 DNA: TGTGCCAGCAGTGTTCCCGAGAGGGACAGAGCCCTAAACACTGAAGCTTTCTTT
CDR3 protein: CASSVPERDRALNTEAFF

J gene: TRBJ2-3
CDR3 length: 13
D gene: TRBD1
clone size: NA
V gene: TRBV19
CDR3 DNA: TGTGCCAGTAGTGCGACAGGGGCAGATACGCAGTATTTT
CDR3 protein: CASSATGADTQYF

J gene: TRBJ2-2
CDR3 length: 15
D gene: TRBD1
clone size: NA
V gene: TRBV6-5
CDR3 DNA: TGTGCCAGCAGCAGGGACAGGGGGCAAACCGGGGAGCTGTTTTTT
CDR3 protein: CASSRDRGQTGELFF

J gene: TRBJ2-3
CDR3 length: 16
D gene: TRBD2
clone size: NA
V gene: TRBV28
CDR3 DNA: TGTGCCAGCAGTTTTCGGACTAGCGGGGGCACAGATACGCAGTATTTT
CDR3 protein: CASSFRTSGGTDTQYF

J gene: TRBJ1-3
CDR3 length: 16
D gene: TRBD1
clone size: NA
V gene: TRBV9
CDR3 DNA: TGTGCCAGCAGCGGGCGGACAGGCTACTCTGGAAACACCATATATTTT
CDR3 protein: CASSGRTGYSGNTIYF

J gene: TRBJ2-1
CDR3 length: 14
D gene: TRBD2
clone size: NA
V gene: TRBV6-4
CDR3 DNA: TGTGCCAGCAGGAGGACTAGCGGGAGTGATGAGCAGTTCTTC
CDR3 protein: CASRRTSGSDEQFF

J gene: TRBJ2-1
CDR3 length: 16
D gene: TRBD1
clone size: NA
V gene: TRBV9
CDR3 DNA: TGTGCCAGCAGCGTAGCCGGGACAGGGGGGGACAATGAGCAGTTCTTC
CDR3 protein: CASSVAGTGGDNEQFF

J gene: TRBJ1-5
CDR3 length: 15
D gene: NA
clone size: NA
V gene: TRBV27
CDR3 DNA: TGTGCCAGCAGTTTCTCGGGATATAGCAATCAGCCCCAGCATTTT
CDR3 protein: CASSFSGYSNQPQHF

J gene: TRBJ2-7
CDR3 length: 14
D gene: NA
clone size: once
V gene: TRBV10-2
CDR3 DNA: TGCGCCAGCAGTGCGTCGGGGGCCCTGGGCGAGCAGTACTTC
CDR3 protein: CASSASGALGEQYF

J gene: TRBJ2-1
CDR3 length: 16
D gene: TRBD2
clone size: NA
V gene: TRBV27
CDR3 DNA: TGTGCCAGCAGTTTAAATAGCGGGAGATCCTACAATGAGCAGTTCTTC
CDR3 protein: CASSLNSGRSYNEQFF

J gene: TRBJ1-1
CDR3 length: 14
D gene: NA
clone size: NA
V gene: TRBV7-9
CDR3 DNA: TGTGCCAGCAGCCTGGACGGGGGTTGGGCTGAAGCTTTCTTT
CDR3 protein: CASSLDGGWAEAFF

J gene: TRBJ1-3
CDR3 length: 12
D gene: NA
clone size: few
V gene: TRBV20-1
CDR3 DNA: TGCAGTGCTAGTCTCCCAGGGGACACCATATATTTT
CDR3 protein: CSASLPGDTIYF

J gene: TRBJ2-7
CDR3 length: 16
D gene: TRBD2
clone size: NA
V gene: TRBV5-1
CDR3 DNA: TGCGCCAGCAGCCGAATGACTAGCCCTGCCTCCTACGAGCAGTACTTC
CDR3 protein: CASSRMTSPASYEQYF

J gene: TRBJ1-5
CDR3 length: 14
D gene: TRBD1
clone size: NA
V gene: TRBV6-5
CDR3 DNA: TGTGCCAGCAGTTACCGGACAGGGCGCCAGCCCCAGCATTTT
CDR3 protein: CASSYRTGRQPQHF